These T cell receptor beta chains were read from a single sample in a study of identical twins' blood T cells. TCRdb redid the calling of the 5' RACE reads with MiXCR, one entry per CDR3 protein. The sample shows roughly 380,000 distinct CDR3 sequences, over 25% of them seen only once. Material for sequencing was PBMCs. The receptors were gathered from a woman aged 18-50 years in good health. CDR3s include the opening cysteine and the closing phenylalanine or tryptophan. Each record gives: D gene, V gene, J gene, CDR3 protein. The D gene is left open where the match is weak.

>NA|TRBV6-5|TRBJ2-1
CASSSTRGCNNEQFF
>NA|TRBV4-2|TRBJ2-7
CASSQDREQYF
>NA|TRBV14|TRBJ2-3
CASSQDYLITDTQYF
>TRBD2|TRBV4-2|TRBJ2-1
CASSQDGDGGDEQFF
>NA|TRBV12-5|TRBJ2-1
CASGLVSGNEQFF
>NA|TRBV29-1|TRBJ1-1
CSVGRLNTEAFF
>TRBD1|TRBV7-9|TRBJ1-5
CASSGTGGPQHF
>TRBD1|TRBV5-5|TRBJ2-5
CASSFQRGRKETQYF
>NA|TRBV6-1|TRBJ1-2
CASSLWDGYTF
>TRBD2|TRBV6-2/TRBV6-3|TRBJ2-1
CASSETNGRFNEQFF
>TRBD1|TRBV6-2/TRBV6-3|TRBJ2-7
CASSPTGTAFNEQYF
>NA|TRBV27|TRBJ2-1
CASSNLPSLGGVSYNEQFF
>TRBD1|TRBV10-1|TRBJ2-1
CASSEGGTGNYNEQFF
>NA|TRBV10-3|TRBJ1-2
CAISVAGSPQTVGYTF
>TRBD1|TRBV18|TRBJ2-7
CASSPHRGLRYEQYF
>NA|TRBV7-6|TRBJ2-1
CASSLVVGDNEQFF
>NA|TRBV11-2|TRBJ2-3
CASSLGRRTDTQYF
>TRBD2|TRBV6-6|TRBJ2-3
CASSYSMLAGGTDTQYF
>NA|TRBV7-9|TRBJ2-4
CASSLDGVIQYF
>TRBD2|TRBV11-3|TRBJ2-1
CASSFEPRTSGYNEQFF
>NA|TRBV12-3/TRBV12-4|TRBJ1-4
CASSLAQDNEKLFF
>NA|TRBV29-1|TRBJ2-2
CSVVVSTNTGELFF
>NA|TRBV5-1|TRBJ2-3
CASRGAALPADTQYF
>TRBD2|TRBV10-3|TRBJ2-7
CAISSTGLAGGGGSYEQYF
>TRBD1|TRBV6-6|TRBJ1-4
CASSAQGASEKLFF
>TRBD1|TRBV12-3/TRBV12-4|TRBJ1-2
CASRPPGQGYYGYTF
>NA|TRBV27|TRBJ1-3
CASKGGRSGNTIYF
>TRBD2|TRBV20-1|TRBJ2-1
CSASGLAGGEF
>NA|TRBV20-1|TRBJ1-5
CSASRTFVSNQPQHF
>NA|TRBV27|TRBJ1-2
CASSPGQLYGYTF
>NA|TRBV6-5|TRBJ1-6
CASSENPGLGISPLHF
>NA|TRBV7-2|TRBJ2-7
CASSLGPAYYEQYF
>NA|TRBV18|TRBJ1-1
CASSPYRDGTEAFF
>NA|TRBV9|TRBJ2-3
CASSAQTDTQYF
>NA|TRBV19|TRBJ1-2
CASRQYYGYTF
>NA|TRBV28|TRBJ1-2
CASSFQVLGGYTF
>NA|TRBV14|TRBJ1-5
CASIKSDRGRGNQPQHF
>TRBD1|TRBV5-1|TRBJ1-2
CASSTGPEYGYTF